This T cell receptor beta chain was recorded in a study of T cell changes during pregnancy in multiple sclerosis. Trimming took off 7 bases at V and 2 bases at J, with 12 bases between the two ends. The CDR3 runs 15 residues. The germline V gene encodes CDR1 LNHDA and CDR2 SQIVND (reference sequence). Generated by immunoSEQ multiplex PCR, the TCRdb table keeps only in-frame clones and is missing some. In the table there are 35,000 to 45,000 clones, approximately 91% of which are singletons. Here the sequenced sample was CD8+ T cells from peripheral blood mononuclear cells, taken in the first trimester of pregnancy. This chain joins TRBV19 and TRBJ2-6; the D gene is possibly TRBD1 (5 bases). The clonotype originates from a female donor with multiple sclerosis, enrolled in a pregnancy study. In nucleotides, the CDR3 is TGTGCCAGTACCCTAACACAGGCTGGGGCCAACGTCCTGACTTTC. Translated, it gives CASTLTQAGANVLTF. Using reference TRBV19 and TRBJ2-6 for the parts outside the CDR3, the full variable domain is DGGITQSPKYLFRKEGQNVTLSCEQNLNHDAMYWYRQDPGQGLRLIYYSQIVNDFQKGDIAEGYSVSREKKESFPLTVTSAQKNPTAFYLCASTLTQAGANVLTFGAGSRLTVL.